This T cell receptor beta chain was recovered during a study of CD8 T cells in cerebrospinal fluid in Alzheimer's disease (dated by TCRdb to about 2020). For context, the study as a whole: The study assessed CSF T cell clonal expansion with two single-cell approaches: plate-based nested PCR sequencing and droplet-based sequencing. The study examined whether cerebrospinal fluid from healthy elderly individuals and from patients with neurodegenerative disease contained clonally expanded T cells. In the droplet-based CSF analysis comparing patients with controls, about nine healthy controls (about 11,000 cells) and about nine patients with MCI or Alzheimer's disease (around 10,000 cells) were included. The CSF gene-expression analysis, which included patients with Parkinson's disease, covered a total of approximately 26 samples.

Acute infectious disease was absent in all participants, and all participants were in good physical condition. Neurodegeneration in patients was confirmed with biomarkers including neurofilament, amyloid-beta and tau. For droplet-based sequencing, live CSF cells were sorted with a live/dead marker. To pellet immune cells, CSF obtained by lumbar puncture was centrifuged at 300g. CSF samples were checked for red blood cells, and any sample contaminated with blood was excluded. CSF cells were cryopreserved in freezing medium, frozen overnight at -80 degrees C, and subsequently stored in liquid nitrogen. Before analysis, CSF samples were stored for less than six months. Looking up the germline V gene yields CDR1 KGHDR and CDR2 SFDVKD. There are 13 amino acids in the CDR3, from cysteine to phenylalanine inclusive. The nucleotide record is missing. No count is recorded, but by frequency this clonotype is large (0.1 to 1%). Its antigen remains unidentified.

Libraries were built with 10x single-cell sequencing. CSF cells were profiled with 10X Genomics single-cell V(D)J and 5' gene-expression libraries. CSF single-cell TCR libraries were sequenced on an Illumina NextSeq550. On the study's bioinformatics: V(D)J reads were aligned to the vdj-GRCh38 alts ensemble 2.0.0 reference and processed with the Cell Ranger vdj pipeline. Clonotypes were defined as cell barcodes sharing the same set of productive CDR3 nucleotide sequences. Clonotype information was added to Seurat v3.0 gene-expression metadata to link clonality with transcriptional profiles. Any CSF cell with more than 1,800 genes, more than 7,500 UMIs or more than 10% mitochondrial reads was removed. CDR3-beta sequences were compared against VDJdb to identify TCRs with known antigen specificity. Only TCRs with complete alpha and beta chains were included in the network analysis of clone sharing, which used the R package qgraph. Each entry corresponds to one CDR3 protein sequence from reads that TCRdb reprocessed, and DNA is not given. TCRdb's processing, not the authors', yielded these V and J calls. The table of this sample itemizes 350 to 400 distinct CDR3 sequences. The top ten constitute 30% to 45% of the sample.

The research as a whole found: The overall clonality comparison included only samples with detectable clones (approximately 11 healthy, 5 MCI, 5 AD, 6 PD). It was cautioned by the authors that a causal link between EBV and Alzheimer's disease is not established by the detection of EBV-specific TCRs in CSF. The EBV-specific clones were neither the most highly expanded clones nor enriched among patients. In pooled data, a highly expanded clone (at least 3% of TCRs) occurred in 1 of 10 healthy subjects versus 4 of 6 Alzheimer's patients. A higher percentage of TCRs was made up by the largest CSF clone in patients with MCI or Alzheimer's disease than in controls.

The chain is assembled from TRBV24-1 and TRBJ2-3. The receptor was derived from a human donor with mild cognitive impairment. Sequencing used cerebrospinal fluid. CDR3 reads: CATSAPGTDTQYF.